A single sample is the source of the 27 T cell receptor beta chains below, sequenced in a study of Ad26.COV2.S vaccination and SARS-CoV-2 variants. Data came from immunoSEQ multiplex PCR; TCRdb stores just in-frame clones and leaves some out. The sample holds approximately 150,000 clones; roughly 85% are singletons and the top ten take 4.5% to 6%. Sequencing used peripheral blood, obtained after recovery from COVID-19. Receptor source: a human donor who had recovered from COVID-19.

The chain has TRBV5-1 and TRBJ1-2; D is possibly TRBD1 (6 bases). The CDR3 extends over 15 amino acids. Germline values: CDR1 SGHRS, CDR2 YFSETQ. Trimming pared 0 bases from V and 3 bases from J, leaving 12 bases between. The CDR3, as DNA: TGCGCCAGCAGCTTGGAGGGCAGGGGACACTATGGCTACACCTTC. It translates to CASSLEGRGHYGYTF.

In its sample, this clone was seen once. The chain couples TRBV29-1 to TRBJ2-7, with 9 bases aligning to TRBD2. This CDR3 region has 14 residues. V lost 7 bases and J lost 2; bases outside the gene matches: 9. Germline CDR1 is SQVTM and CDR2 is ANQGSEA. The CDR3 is CSAGLALGAYEQYF. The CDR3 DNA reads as TGCAGCGCTGGACTAGCGTTAGGCGCCTACGAGCAGTACTTC.

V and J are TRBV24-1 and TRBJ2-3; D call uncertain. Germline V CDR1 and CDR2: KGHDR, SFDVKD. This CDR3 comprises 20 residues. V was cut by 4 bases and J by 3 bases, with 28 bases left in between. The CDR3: CATSDLPSRIQRGSTDTQYF. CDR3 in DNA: TGTGCCACCAGTGACCTCCCCTCCCGGATCCAGCGTGGGTCGACAGATACGCAGTATTTT.

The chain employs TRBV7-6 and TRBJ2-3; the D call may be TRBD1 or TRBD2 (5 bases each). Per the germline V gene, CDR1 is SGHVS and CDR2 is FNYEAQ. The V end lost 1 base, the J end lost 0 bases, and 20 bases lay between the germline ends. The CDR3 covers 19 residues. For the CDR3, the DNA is TGTGCCAGCAGCTTAGGGTCCCCCCTAACGGGGCCTAGCACAGATACGCAGTATTTT. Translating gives CASSLGSPLTGPSTDTQYF.

The CDR3 protein is CASSQDAGQGPIEQFF. DNA for the CDR3: TGTGCCAGCAGCCAAGATGCGGGACAGGGACCCATTGAGCAGTTCTTC. This rearrangement joins TRBV3-1 (or the pseudogene TRBV3-2) to TRBJ2-1, with 9 bases matching TRBD1. This CDR3 has 16 amino acids. The V and J ends lost 0 bases and 9 bases, in that order; junction bases with no gene match: 9. Germline V gene lookup returns CDR1 LGHDT and CDR2 YNNKEL (reference sequence).

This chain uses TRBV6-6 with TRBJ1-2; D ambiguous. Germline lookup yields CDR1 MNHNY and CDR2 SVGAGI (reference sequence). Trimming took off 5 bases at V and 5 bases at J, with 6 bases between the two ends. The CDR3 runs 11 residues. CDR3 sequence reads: CASSERYGYTF. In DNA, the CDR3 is TGTGCCAGCAGTGAACGATATGGCTACACCTTC.

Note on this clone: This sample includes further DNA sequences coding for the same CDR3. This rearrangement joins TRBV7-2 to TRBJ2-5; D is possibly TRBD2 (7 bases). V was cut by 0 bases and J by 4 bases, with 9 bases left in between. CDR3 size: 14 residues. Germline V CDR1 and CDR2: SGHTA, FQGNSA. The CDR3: CASSLAGGRETQYF. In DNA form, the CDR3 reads TGTGCCAGCAGCTTAGCGGGGGGGCGAGAGACCCAGTACTTC.

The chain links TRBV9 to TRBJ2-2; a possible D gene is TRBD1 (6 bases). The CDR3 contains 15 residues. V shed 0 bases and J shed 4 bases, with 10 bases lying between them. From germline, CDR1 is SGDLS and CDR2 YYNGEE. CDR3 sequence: CASSVANRATGELFF. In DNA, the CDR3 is TGTGCCAGCAGCGTAGCAAACAGGGCCACCGGGGAGCTGTTTTTT.

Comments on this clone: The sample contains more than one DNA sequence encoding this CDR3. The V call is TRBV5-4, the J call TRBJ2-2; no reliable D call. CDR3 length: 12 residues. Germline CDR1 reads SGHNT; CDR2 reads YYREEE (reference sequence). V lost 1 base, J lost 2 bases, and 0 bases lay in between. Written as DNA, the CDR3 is TGTGCCAGCAGCTTGAACACCGGGGAGCTGTTTTTT. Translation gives CASSLNTGELFF.

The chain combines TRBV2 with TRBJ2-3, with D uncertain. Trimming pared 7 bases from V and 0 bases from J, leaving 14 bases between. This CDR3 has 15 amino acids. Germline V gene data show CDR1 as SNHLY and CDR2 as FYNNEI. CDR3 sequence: CASKEGFTSTDTQYF. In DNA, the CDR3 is TGTGCCAGCAAGGAAGGGTTCACCAGCACAGATACGCAGTATTTT.

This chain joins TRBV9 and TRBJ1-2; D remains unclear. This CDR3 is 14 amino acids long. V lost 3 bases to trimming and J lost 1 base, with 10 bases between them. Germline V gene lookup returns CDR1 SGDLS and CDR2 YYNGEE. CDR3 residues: CASSAPNGNYGYTF. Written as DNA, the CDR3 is TGTGCCAGCAGCGCCCCCAATGGTAACTATGGCTACACCTTC.

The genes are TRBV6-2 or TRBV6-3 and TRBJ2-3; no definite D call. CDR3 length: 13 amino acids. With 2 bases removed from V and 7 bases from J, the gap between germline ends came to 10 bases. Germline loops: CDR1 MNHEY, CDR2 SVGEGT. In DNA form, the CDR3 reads TGTGCCAGCAGTTACAACGTGCAGAATACGCAGTATTTT. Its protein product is CASSYNVQNTQYF.

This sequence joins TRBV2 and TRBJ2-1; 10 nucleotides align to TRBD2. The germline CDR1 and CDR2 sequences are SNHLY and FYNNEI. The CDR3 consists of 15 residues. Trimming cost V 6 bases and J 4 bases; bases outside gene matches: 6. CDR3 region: CASRGTSGEYNEQFF. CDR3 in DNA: TGTGCCAGCAGGGGAACTAGCGGGGAGTACAATGAGCAGTTCTTC.

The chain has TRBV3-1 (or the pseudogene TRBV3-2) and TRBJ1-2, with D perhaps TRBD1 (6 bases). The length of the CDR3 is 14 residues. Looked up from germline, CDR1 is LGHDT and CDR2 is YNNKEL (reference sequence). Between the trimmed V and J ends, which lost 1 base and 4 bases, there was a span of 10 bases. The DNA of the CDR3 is TGTGCCAGCAGCCAAGCGGGCAGGGGCTATGGCTACACCTTC. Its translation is CASSQAGRGYGYTF.

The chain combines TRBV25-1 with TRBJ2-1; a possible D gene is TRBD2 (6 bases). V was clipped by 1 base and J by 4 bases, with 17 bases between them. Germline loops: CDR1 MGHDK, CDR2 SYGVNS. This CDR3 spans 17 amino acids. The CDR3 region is CASSESLGRGAYNEQFF. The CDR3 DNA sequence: TGTGCCAGCAGTGAATCACTAGGGCGGGGCGCATACAATGAGCAGTTCTTC.

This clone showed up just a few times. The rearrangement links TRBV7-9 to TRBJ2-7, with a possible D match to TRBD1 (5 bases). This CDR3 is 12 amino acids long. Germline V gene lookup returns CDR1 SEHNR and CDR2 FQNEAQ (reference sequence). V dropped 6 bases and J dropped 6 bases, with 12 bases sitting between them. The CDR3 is CASSPRVGEQYF. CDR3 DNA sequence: TGTGCCAGCAGTCCCAGGGTGGGCGAGCAGTACTTC.

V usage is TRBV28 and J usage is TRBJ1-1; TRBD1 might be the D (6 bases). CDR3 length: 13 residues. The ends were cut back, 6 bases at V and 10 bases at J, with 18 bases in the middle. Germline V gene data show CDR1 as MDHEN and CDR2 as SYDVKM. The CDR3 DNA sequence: TGTGCCAGCAGAGCCGGGGGGGCTCCTCGAGCTTTCTTT. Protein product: CASRAGGAPRAFF.

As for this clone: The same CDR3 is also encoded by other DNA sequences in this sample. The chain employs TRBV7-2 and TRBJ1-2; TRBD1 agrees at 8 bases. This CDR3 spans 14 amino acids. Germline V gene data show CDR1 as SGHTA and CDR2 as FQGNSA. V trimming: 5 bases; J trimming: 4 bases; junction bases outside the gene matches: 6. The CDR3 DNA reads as TGTGCCAGCAGCCCAGGACAGGGCCCCTATGGCTACACCTTC. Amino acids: CASSPGQGPYGYTF.

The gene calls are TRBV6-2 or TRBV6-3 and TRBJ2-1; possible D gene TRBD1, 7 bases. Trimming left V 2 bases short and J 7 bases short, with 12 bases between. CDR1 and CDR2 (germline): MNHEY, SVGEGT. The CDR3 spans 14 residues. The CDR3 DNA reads TGTGCCAGCAGTTACGGCGGGACAGCAAATGAGCAGTTCTTC. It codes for CASSYGGTANEQFF.

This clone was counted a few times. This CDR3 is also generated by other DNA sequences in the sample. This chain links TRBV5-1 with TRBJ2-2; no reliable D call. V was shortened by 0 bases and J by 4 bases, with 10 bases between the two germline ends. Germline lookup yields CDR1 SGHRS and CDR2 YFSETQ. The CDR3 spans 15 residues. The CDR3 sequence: CASSLASGITGELFF. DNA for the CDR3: TGCGCCAGCAGCTTGGCGTCAGGCATCACCGGGGAGCTGTTTTTT. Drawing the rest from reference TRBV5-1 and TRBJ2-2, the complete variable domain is KAGVTQTPRYLIKTRGQQVTLSCSPISGHRSVSWYQQTPGQGLQFLFEYFSETQRNKGNFPGRFSGRQFSNSRSEMNVSTLELGDSALYLCASSLASGITGELFFGEGSRLTVL.

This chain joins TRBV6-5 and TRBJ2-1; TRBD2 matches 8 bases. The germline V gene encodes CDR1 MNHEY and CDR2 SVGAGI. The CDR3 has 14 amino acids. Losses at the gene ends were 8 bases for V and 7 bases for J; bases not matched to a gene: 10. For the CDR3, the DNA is TGTGCCAGCGGTTCATCGGGGGGGAGGAATGAGCAGTTCTTC. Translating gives CASGSSGGRNEQFF.

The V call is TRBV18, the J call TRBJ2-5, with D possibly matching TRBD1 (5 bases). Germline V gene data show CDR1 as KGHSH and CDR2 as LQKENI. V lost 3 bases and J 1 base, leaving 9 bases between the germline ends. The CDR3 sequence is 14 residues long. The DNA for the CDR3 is TGTGCCAGCTCACCGTTAAGGGGCCAAGAGACCCAGTACTTC. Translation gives CASSPLRGQETQYF.

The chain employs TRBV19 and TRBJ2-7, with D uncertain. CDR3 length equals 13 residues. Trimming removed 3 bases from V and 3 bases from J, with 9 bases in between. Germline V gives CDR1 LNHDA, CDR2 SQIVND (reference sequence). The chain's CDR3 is CASSMGSSYEQYF. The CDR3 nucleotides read TGTGCCAGTAGTATGGGCAGTAGCTACGAGCAGTACTTC.

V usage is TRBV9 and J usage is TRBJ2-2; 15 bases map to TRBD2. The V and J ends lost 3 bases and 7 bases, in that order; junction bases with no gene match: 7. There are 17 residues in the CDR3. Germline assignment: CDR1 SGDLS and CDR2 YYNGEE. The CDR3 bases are TGTGCCAGCAGCGCCGGGACTAGCGGGGGGCATATCGGGGAGCTGTTTTTT. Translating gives CASSAGTSGGHIGELFF. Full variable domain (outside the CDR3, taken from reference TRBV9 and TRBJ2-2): DSGVTQTPKHLITATGQRVTLRCSPRSGDLSVYWYQQSLDQGLQFLIQYYNGEERAKGNILERFSAQQFPDLHSELNLSSLELGDSALYFCASSAGTSGGHIGELFFGEGSRLTVL.

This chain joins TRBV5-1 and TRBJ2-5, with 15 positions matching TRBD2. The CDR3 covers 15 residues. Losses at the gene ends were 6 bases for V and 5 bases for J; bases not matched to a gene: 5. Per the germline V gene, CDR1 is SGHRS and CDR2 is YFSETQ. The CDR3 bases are TGCGCCAGCACCCTCGGGACTAGCGGGGGGGAGACCCAGTACTTC. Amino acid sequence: CASTLGTSGGETQYF. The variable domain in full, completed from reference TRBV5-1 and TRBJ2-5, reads KAGVTQTPRYLIKTRGQQVTLSCSPISGHRSVSWYQQTPGQGLQFLFEYFSETQRNKGNFPGRFSGRQFSNSRSEMNVSTLELGDSALYLCASTLGTSGGETQYFGPGTRLLVL.

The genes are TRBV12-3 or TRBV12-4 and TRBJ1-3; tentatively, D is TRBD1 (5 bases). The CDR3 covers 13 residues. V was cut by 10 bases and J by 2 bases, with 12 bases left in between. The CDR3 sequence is CANWGLAGNTIYF. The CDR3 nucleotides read TGTGCCAACTGGGGACTAGCTGGAAACACCATATATTTT.

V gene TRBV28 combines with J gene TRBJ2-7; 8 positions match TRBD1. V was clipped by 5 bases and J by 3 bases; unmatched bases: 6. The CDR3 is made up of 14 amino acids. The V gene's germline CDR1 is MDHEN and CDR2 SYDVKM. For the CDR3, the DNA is TGTGCCAGCAGTCATGGGACAGGAGACTACGAGCAGTACTTC. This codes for CASSHGTGDYEQYF.